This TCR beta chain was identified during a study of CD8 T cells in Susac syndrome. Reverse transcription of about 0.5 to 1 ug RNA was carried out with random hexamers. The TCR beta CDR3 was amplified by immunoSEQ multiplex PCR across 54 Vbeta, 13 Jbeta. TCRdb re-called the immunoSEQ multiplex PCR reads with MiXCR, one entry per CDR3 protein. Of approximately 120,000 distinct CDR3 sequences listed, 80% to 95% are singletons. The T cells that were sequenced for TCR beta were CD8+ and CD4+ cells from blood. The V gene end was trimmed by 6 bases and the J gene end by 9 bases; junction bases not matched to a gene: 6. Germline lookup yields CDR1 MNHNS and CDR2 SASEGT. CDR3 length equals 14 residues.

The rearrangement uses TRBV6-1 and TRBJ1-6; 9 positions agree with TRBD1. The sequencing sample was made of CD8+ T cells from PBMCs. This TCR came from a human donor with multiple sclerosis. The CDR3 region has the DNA TGTGCCAGCAGAACAGGGGGCTCTAGTTCACCCCTCCACTTT. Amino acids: CASRTGGSSSPLHF.